This TCR beta chain originates from a study of blood T cells in healthy people across ages. This clonotype was seen a handful of times. CDR1 SGHRS and CDR2 YFSETQ come from the germline V gene. The CDR3 covers 13 residues. V was trimmed by 6 bases and J by 0 bases, leaving 9 bases between them. A second about 7 to 11 cycle PCR used barcoded and J-beta primers. TCRdb itself ran the 5' RACE reads through MiXCR, one entry per CDR3 protein. The profile shows 1.5 million to 2 million distinct CDR3 sequences, around 35% of them singletons. The sequenced material came from blood. The source is a woman under 40 in good health. V usage is TRBV5-1 and J usage is TRBJ1-1, with a tentative D call TRBD1 (6 bases). In DNA, the CDR3 is TGCGCCAGCAAGACAGGCGTGAACACTGAAGCTTTCTTT. It encodes CASKTGVNTEAFF.